This T cell receptor (beta chain) was recovered during a study of cytomegalovirus exposure and HLA in healthy donors. Notes on the study in general: Immune exposure was documented only through CMV serostatus. A cluster of highly shared sequence variants was likely a sequencing artifact.

The primer mix had 60 Vbeta and 13 Jbeta primers. The method was immunoSEQ multiplex PCR; TCRdb's version includes in-frame clones alone and lacks a portion of them. The sample data list roughly 84,000 clones. V lost 0 bases to trimming and J lost 0 bases; unmatched junction nucleotides: 5. The CDR3 is 16 residues long. In germline, CDR1 is SGHNT, CDR2 YYREEE (reference sequence). As concerns this clone: The antigen is not known.

The clonotype comes from a man aged 45-60 years in good health and CMV-seronegative. The source material was PBMCs. The chain has TRBV5-4 and TRBJ2-7, with TRBD2 identical over 8 bases. The CDR3 is CASSLAGGGSSYEQYF. CDR3 DNA sequence: TGTGCCAGCAGCTTGGCCGGGGGGGGGAGCTCCTACGAGCAGTACTTC.